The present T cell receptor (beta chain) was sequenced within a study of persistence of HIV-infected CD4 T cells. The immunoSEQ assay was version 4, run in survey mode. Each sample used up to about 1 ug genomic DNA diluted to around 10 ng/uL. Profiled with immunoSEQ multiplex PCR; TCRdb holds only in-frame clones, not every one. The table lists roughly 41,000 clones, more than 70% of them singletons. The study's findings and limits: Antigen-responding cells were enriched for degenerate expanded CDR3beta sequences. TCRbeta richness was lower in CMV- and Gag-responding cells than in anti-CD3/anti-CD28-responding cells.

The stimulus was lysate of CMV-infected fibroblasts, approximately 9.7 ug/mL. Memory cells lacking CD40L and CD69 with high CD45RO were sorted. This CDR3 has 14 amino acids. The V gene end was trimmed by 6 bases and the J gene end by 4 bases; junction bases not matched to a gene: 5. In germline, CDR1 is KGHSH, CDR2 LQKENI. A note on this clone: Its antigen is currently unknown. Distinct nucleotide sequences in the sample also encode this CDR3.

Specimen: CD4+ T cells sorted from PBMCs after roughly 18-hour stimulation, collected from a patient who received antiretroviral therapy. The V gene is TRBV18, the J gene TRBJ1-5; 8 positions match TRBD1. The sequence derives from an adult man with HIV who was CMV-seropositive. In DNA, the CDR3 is TGTGCCAGCTCCCCAGGGGGCCGGAATCAGCCCCAGCATTTT. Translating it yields CASSPGGRNQPQHF.